This T cell receptor (beta chain) was recovered during a study of shared clonotypes between healthy human individuals. Study-level findings and limits: Only blood was sampled; tissue repertoires likely differ.

The CDR3 is 14 residues long. CDR1 and CDR2 (germline): MGHRA, YSYEKL. With 6 bases removed from V and 8 bases from J, the gap between germline ends came to 17 bases. A remark on this clone: What it recognizes is unknown.

Repertoires were generated with immunoSEQ multiplex PCR, while TCRdb's copy carries only in-frame clones and drops some. The repertoire holds millions of clones, with just over 90% as singletons. This TCR was recovered from a man aged 18 to 30 in good health. Sequences were obtained from naive CD4+ T cells sorted from blood. Subset in this sample: CD45RA+ positively selected. The genes are TRBV4-1 and TRBJ2-1; tentatively, D is TRBD2 (5 bases). Written as DNA, the CDR3 is TGCGCCAGCAGGCAGGTGGGCGGGTTGGATGAGCAGTTCTTC. Translated, it gives CASRQVGGLDEQFF.